The present T cell receptor beta chain was sequenced within a study of T cells in Graves' hyperthyroidism and ophthalmopathy. Authors of the study amplified TCR beta CDR3 regions from RNA transcripts. HTBI primers were employed in a first-round RT-PCR of the TCR CDR3. TCRdb independently ran MiXCR on the multiplex PCR reads; one entry per CDR3 protein. The sample contains some 300,000 distinct CDR3 sequences, approximately 15% of which appear only once. This clonotype was picked up a small number of times. The CDR3 contains 16 residues. Germline V lookup: CDR1 SEHNR, CDR2 FQNEAQ (reference sequence). V shed 3 bases, J shed 6 bases, and the junction held 6 bases outside the gene matches.

The receptor's source is a woman aged 35 to 49 with Graves' hyperthyroidism. The chain is built from TRBV7-9 and TRBJ1-4, with 11 bases lining up with TRBD1. Sequencing was done on a sample of blood. In DNA, the CDR3 is TGTGCCAGCAGCTTCCTGAAGGGACAGGGGGATGAAAAACTGTTTTTT. Its protein is CASSFLKGQGDEKLFF.